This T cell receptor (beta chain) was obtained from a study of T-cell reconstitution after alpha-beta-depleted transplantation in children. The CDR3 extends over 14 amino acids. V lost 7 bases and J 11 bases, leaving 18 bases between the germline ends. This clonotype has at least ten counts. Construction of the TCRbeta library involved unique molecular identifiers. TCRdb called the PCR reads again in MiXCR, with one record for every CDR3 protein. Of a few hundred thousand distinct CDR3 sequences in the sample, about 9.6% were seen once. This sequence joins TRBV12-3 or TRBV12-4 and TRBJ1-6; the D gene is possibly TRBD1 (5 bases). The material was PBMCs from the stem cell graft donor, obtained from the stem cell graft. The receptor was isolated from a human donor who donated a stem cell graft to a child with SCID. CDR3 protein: CASTPSGPNPPLHF. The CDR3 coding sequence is TGTGCCAGCACCCCCTCGGGACCGAACCCACCCCTCCACTTT.